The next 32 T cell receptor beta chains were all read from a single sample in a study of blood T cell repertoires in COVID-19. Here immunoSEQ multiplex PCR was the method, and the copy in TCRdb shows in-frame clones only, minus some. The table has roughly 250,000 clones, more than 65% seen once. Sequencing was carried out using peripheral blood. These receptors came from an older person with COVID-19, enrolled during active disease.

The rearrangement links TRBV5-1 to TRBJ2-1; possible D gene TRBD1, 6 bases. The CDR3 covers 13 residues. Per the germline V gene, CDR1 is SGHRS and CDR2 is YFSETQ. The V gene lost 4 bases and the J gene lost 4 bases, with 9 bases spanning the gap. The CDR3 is CASSIDRYNEQFF. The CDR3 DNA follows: TGCGCCAGCAGCATAGACAGGTACAATGAGCAGTTCTTC.

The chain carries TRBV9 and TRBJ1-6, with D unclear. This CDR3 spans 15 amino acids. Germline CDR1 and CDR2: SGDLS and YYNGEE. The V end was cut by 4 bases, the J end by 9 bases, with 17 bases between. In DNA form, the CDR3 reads TGTGCCAGCAGCAAACACCATACAGAAGGTTCACCCCTCCACTTT. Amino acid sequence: CASSKHHTEGSPLHF.

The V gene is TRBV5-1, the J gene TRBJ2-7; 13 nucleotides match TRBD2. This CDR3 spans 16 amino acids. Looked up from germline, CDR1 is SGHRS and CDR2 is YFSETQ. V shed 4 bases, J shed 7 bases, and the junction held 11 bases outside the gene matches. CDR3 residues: CASSLYGLAGAKEQYF. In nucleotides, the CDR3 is TGCGCCAGCAGCCTCTACGGACTAGCGGGGGCTAAGGAGCAGTACTTC.

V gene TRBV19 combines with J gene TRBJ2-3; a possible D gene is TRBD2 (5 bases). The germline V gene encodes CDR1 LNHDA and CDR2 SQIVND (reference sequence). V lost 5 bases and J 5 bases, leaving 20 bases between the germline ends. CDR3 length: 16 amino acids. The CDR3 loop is CASSESPGRGGDTQYF. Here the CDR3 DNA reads TGTGCCAGTAGTGAATCTCCGGGCAGAGGAGGAGATACGCAGTATTTT.

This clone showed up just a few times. Here the CDR3 reads CSVVGTGGLTQYF. Written as DNA, the CDR3 is TGCAGCGTTGTCGGGACAGGGGGGTTGACCCAGTACTTC. The J gene is TRBJ2-5, the V gene TRBV29-1; 11 nucleotides agree with TRBD1. The V gene's germline CDR1 is SQVTM and CDR2 ANQGSEA. The J segment lost 7 bases and the V segment lost 4 bases, leaving 5 bases of the junction unmatched. CDR3 length equals 13 residues.

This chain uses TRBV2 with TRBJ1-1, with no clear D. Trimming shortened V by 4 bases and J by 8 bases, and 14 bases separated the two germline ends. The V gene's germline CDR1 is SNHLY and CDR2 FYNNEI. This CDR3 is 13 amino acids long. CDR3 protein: CASSVMGSGEAFF. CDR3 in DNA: TGTGCCAGCAGTGTAATGGGCTCGGGGGAAGCTTTCTTT.

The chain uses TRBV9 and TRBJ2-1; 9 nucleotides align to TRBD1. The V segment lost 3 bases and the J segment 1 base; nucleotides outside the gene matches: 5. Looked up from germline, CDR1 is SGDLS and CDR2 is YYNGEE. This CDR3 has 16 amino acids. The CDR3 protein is CASSARGTGSYNEQFF. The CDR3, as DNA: TGTGCCAGCAGCGCAAGGGGGACAGGGTCCTACAATGAGCAGTTCTTC.

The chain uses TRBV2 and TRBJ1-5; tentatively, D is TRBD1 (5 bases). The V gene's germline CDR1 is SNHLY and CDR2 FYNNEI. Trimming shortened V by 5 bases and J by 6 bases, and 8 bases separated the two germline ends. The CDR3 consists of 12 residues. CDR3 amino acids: CASSPDSQPQHF. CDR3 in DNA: TGTGCCAGCAGTCCCGACAGTCAGCCCCAGCATTTT.

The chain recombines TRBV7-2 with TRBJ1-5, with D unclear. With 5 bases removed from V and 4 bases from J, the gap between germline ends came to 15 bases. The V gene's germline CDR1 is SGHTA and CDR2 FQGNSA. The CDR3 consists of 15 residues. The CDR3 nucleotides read TGTGCCAGCAGCCCAGCGGGGATCGCGAATCAGCCCCAGCATTTT. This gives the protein CASSPAGIANQPQHF.

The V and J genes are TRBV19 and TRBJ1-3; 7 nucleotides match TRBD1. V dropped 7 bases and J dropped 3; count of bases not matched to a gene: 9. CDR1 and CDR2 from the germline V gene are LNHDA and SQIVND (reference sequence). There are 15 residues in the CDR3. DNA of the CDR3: TGTGCCAGTACGTCAACAGGGGCAGGTGGAAACACCATATATTTT. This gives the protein CASTSTGAGGNTIYF.

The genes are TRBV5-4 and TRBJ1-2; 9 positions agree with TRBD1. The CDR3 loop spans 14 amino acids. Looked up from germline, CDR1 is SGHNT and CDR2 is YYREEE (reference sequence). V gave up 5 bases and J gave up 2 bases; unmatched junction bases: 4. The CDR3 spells CASSTGGANYGYTF. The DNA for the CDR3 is TGTGCCAGCAGTACAGGGGGCGCAAACTATGGCTACACCTTC. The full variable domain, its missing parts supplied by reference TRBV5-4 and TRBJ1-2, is ETGVTQSPTHLIKTRGQQVTLRCSSQSGHNTVSWYQQALGQGPQFIFQYYREEENGRGNFPPRFSGLQFPNYSSELNVNALELDDSALYLCASSTGGANYGYTFGSGTRLTVV.

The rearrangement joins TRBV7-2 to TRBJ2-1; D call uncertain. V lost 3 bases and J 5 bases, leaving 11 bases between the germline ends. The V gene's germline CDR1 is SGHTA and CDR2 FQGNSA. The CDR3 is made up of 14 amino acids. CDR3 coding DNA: TGTGCCAGCAGCTTTGAGGCGTCAGACAATGAGCAGTTCTTC. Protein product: CASSFEASDNEQFF.

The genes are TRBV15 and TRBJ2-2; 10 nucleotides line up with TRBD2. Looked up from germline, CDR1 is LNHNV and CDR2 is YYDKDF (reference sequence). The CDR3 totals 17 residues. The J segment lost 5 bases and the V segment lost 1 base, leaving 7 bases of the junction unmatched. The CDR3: CATSRGVLAGVTGELFF. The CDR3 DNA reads TGTGCCACCAGCAGAGGCGTTCTAGCGGGAGTTACCGGGGAGCTGTTTTTT. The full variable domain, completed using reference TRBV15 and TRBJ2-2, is DAMVIQNPRYQVTQFGKPVTLSCSQTLNHNVMYWYQQKSSQAPKLLFHYYDKDFNNEADTPDNFQSRRPNTSFCFLDIRSPGLGDTAMYLCATSRGVLAGVTGELFFGEGSRLTVL.

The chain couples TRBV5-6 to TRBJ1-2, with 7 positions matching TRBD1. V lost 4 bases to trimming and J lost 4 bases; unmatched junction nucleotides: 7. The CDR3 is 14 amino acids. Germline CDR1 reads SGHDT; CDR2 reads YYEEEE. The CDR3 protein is CASSPTWTGYGYTF. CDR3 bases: TGTGCCAGCAGCCCTACTTGGACAGGCTATGGCTACACCTTC. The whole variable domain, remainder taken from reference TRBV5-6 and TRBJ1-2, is DAGVTQSPTHLIKTRGQQVTLRCSPKSGHDTVSWYQQALGQGPQFIFQYYEEEERQRGNFPDRFSGHQFPNYSSELNVNALLLGDSALYLCASSPTWTGYGYTFGSGTRLTVV.

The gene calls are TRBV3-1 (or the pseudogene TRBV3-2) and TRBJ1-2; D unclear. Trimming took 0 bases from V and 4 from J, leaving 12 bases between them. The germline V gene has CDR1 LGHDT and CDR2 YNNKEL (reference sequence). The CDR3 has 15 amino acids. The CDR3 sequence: CASSQELNPIYGYTF. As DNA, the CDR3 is TGTGCCAGCAGCCAAGAACTCAATCCCATCTATGGCTACACCTTC.

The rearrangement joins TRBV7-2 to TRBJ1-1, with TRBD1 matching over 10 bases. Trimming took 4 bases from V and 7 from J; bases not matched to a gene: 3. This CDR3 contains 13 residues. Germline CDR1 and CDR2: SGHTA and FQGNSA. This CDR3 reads CASSSDRGIEAFF. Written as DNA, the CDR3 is TGTGCCAGCAGCTCGGACAGGGGGATTGAAGCTTTCTTT.

The CDR3: CASSALAGGHQETQYF. In nucleotides, the CDR3 is TGTGCCAGCAGTGCACTAGCGGGGGGGCACCAAGAGACCCAGTACTTC. The chain links TRBV6-1 to TRBJ2-5, with TRBD2 identical over 13 bases. V was clipped by 4 bases and J by 0 bases; unmatched bases: 2. The germline V gene encodes CDR1 MNHNS and CDR2 SASEGT. This CDR3 is 16 amino acids long.

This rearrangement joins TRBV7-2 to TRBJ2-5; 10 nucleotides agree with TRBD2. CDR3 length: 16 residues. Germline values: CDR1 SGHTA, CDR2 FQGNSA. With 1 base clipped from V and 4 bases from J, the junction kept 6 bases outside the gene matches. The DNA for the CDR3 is TGTGCCAGCAGCTTAGGACGTAGCGGGGGGCCAGAGACCCAGTACTTC. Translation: CASSLGRSGGPETQYF.

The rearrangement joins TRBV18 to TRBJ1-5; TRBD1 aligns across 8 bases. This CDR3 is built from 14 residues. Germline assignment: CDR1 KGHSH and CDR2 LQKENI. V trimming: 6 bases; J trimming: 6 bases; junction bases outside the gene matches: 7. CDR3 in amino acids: CASSTRGQTQPQHF. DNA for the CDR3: TGTGCCAGCTCTACCAGGGGGCAAACTCAGCCCCAGCATTTT.

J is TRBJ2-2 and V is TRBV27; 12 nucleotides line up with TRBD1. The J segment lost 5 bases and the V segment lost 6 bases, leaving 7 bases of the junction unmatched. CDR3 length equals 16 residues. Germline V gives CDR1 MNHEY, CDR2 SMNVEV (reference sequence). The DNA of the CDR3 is TGTGCCAGCAGCGTAGGGACAGGGGGCGCGACCGGGGAGCTGTTTTTT. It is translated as CASSVGTGGATGELFF.

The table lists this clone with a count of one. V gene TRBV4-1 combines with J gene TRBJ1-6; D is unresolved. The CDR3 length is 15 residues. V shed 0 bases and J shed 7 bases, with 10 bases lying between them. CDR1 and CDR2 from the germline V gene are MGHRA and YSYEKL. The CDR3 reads CASSQDPRWNSPLHF. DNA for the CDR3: TGCGCCAGCAGCCAAGATCCGAGGTGGAATTCACCCCTCCACTTT.

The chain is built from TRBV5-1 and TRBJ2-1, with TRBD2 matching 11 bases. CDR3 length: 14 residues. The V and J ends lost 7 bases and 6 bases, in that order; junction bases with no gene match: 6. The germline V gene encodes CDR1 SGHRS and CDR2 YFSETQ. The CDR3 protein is CASWVGLAANEQFF. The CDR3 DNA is TGCGCCAGCTGGGTGGGACTAGCGGCCAATGAGCAGTTCTTC.

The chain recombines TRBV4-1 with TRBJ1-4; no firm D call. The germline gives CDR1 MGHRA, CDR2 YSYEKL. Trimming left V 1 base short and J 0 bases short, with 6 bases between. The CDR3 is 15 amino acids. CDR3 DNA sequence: TGCGCCAGCAGCCAAGGTCCAGCAACTAATGAAAAACTGTTTTTT. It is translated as CASSQGPATNEKLFF.

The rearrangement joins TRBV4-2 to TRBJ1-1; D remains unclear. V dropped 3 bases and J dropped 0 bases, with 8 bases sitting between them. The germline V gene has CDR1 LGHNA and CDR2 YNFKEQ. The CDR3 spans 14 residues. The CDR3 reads CASSQIRMNTEAFF. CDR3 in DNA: TGTGCCAGCAGCCAGATCAGGATGAACACTGAAGCTTTCTTT.

CDR3 coding DNA: TGTGCCAGTAGTAGAACCGGGACAGGGGGTTTGGGTGAGCAGTTCTTC. It encodes CASSRTGTGGLGEQFF. J is TRBJ2-1 and V is TRBV19; 11 bases are shared with TRBD1. The V and J ends lost 4 bases and 9 bases, in that order; junction bases with no gene match: 11. Germline CDR1 is LNHDA and CDR2 is SQIVND (reference sequence). CDR3 size: 16 residues.

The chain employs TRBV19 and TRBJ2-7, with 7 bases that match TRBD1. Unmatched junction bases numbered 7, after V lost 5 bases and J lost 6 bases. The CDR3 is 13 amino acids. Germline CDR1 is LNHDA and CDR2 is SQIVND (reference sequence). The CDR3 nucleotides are TGTGCCAGTAGTGTCGGACAGGACCTCGAGCAGTACTTC. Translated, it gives CASSVGQDLEQYF. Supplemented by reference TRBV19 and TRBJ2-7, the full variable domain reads DGGITQSPKYLFRKEGQNVTLSCEQNLNHDAMYWYRQDPGQGLRLIYYSQIVNDFQKGDIAEGYSVSREKKESFPLTVTSAQKNPTAFYLCASSVGQDLEQYFGPGTRLTVT.

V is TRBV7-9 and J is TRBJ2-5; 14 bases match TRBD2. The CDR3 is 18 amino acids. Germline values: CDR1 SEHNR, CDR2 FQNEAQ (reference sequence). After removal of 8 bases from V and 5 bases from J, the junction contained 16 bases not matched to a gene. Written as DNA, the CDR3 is TGTGCCAGCGGGTCCGGGACTAGCGGGAGTGCCGGCCGGGAGACCCAGTACTTC. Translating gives CASGSGTSGSAGRETQYF.

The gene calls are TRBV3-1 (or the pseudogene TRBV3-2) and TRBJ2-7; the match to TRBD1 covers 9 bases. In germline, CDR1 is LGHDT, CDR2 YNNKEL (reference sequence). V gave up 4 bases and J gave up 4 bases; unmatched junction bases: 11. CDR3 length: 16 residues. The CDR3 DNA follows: TGTGCCAGCAGCCCCATGACAGGGGGGTCGTTATACGAGCAGTACTTC. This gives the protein CASSPMTGGSLYEQYF.

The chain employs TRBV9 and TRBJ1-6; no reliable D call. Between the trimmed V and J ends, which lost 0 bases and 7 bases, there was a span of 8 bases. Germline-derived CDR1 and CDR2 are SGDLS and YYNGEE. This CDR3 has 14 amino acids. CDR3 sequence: CASSVAGENSPLHF. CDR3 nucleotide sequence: TGTGCCAGCAGCGTAGCGGGTGAGAATTCACCCCTCCACTTT. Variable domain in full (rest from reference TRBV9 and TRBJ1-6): DSGVTQTPKHLITATGQRVTLRCSPRSGDLSVYWYQQSLDQGLQFLIQYYNGEERAKGNILERFSAQQFPDLHSELNLSSLELGDSALYFCASSVAGENSPLHFGNGTRLTVT.

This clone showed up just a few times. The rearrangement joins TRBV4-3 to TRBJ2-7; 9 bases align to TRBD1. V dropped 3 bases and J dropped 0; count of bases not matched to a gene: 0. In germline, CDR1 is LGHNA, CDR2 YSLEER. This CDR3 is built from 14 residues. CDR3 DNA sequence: TGCGCCAGCAGCCAGGACAGGGGCTCCTACGAGCAGTACTTC. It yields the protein CASSQDRGSYEQYF.

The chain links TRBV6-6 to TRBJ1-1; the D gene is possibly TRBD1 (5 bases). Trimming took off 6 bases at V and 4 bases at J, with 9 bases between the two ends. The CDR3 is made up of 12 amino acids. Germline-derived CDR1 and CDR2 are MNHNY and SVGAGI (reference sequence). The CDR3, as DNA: TGTGCCAGCAGATTGGGGGGCACTGAAGCTTTCTTT. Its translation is CASRLGGTEAFF.

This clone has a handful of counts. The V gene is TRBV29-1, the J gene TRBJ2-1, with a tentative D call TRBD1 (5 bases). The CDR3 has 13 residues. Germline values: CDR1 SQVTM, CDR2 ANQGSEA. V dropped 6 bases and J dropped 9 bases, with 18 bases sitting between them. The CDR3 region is CSVPNPPGFEQFF. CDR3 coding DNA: TGCAGCGTCCCCAACCCTCCAGGGTTTGAGCAGTTCTTC.